The entry below gives a single TCR beta chain sequence along with its context. Its antigen is unknown. V gave up 0 bases and J gave up 8 bases; unmatched junction bases: 11. The CDR3 has 19 amino acids. Germline CDR1 and CDR2: LNHNV and YYDKDF (reference sequence). This sample is drawn from a study of lymphopenia after photon versus proton radiotherapy. Study-wide points: In patients who died, overall survival fell as post-nadir TCR diversity dropped more.

Sequenced by immunoSEQ multiplex PCR; TCRdb stores in-frame clones only, minus some. Here the sample spans 15,000 or so clones, 70% to 85% being singletons. The source is a man between 65 and 85 years old with pancreatic cancer. This sample comprised peripheral blood, obtained from a patient treated with proton-based radiotherapy. The chain uses TRBV15 and TRBJ2-3, with 16 bases fitting TRBD2. CDR3 sequence reads: CATSRDGTSGGAPGGTQYF. Written as DNA, the CDR3 is TGTGCCACCAGCAGAGACGGGACTAGCGGGGGGGCCCCGGGCGGTACGCAGTATTTT.